These 20 T cell receptor beta chains share one sample of origin, sequenced in a study of metastatic and nonmetastatic thyroid tumors. Until they underwent thyroid surgery, no patient had received any treatment. With MiXCR, TCRdb reprocessed the PCR reads. The data contain roughly 48,000 clones, around 20% of them singletons. Sample: blood. The receptors were sampled from a male donor with papillary thyroid cancer or a benign thyroid nodule (not recorded which). Some clones in this sample may be carry-over from other donors' samples.

This clone has more than one count but fewer than ten. The CDR3 is CASSPTPWRFYEQYF. As DNA, the CDR3 is TGTGCCAGCAGTCCTACTCCCTGGAGATTCTACGAGCAGTACTTC. The V and J genes are TRBV6-1 and TRBJ2-7; D not resolved. The germline V gene encodes CDR1 MNHNS and CDR2 SASEGT. The CDR3 is made up of 15 amino acids. V gave up 5 bases and J gave up 3 bases, with 17 bases separating them.

This clone qualifies as medium-sized (0.01 to 0.1%). The chain has TRBV20-1 and TRBJ1-6; the D is unclear. Germline CDR1 and CDR2: DFQATT and SNEGSKA (reference sequence). The CDR3 is 14 residues long. V lost 3 bases to trimming and J lost 10 bases, with 16 bases between them. The CDR3 DNA reads TGCAGTGCTAGTTTGCACCAAGAACACTCACCCCTCCACTTT. Amino acid sequence: CSASLHQEHSPLHF.

CDR3 region: CASSLDEDYEQYF. The CDR3 bases are TGTGCCAGCAGTCTAGACGAAGACTACGAGCAGTACTTC. The chain recombines TRBV7-6 with TRBJ2-7; D ambiguous. Trimming removed 6 bases at V and 3 bases at J, with 12 bases between. The CDR3 runs to 13 residues. Per the germline V gene, CDR1 is SGHVS and CDR2 is FNYEAQ.

This clone occurred many times. J is TRBJ2-2 and V is TRBV20-1, with 9 bases lining up with TRBD2. Trimming at V came to 2 bases and at J to 3 bases, leaving 4 bases not matched to a gene. The CDR3 is made up of 15 amino acids. CDR1 and CDR2 from the germline V gene are DFQATT and SNEGSKA (reference sequence). In DNA, the CDR3 is TGCAGTGCTAGACTAGCGGGAAGGGACACCGGGGAGCTGTTTTTT. Protein product: CSARLAGRDTGELFF.

At least ten counts were recorded for this clone. V and J are TRBV6-4 and TRBJ1-1; 7 bases map to TRBD1. The V gene end was trimmed by 6 bases and the J gene end by 3 bases; junction bases not matched to a gene: 4. Germline CDR1 and CDR2: MRHNA and SNTAGT. The CDR3 has 13 residues. CDR3 nucleotide sequence: TGTGCCAGCAGCCGGACAGGCGACACTGAAGCTTTCTTT. This encodes CASSRTGDTEAFF.

Many counts were recorded for this clone. The chain links TRBV20-1 to TRBJ2-3, with 7 nucleotides matching TRBD2. The V gene's germline CDR1 is DFQATT and CDR2 SNEGSKA (reference sequence). The junction had 18 bases not matched to a gene; V was cut back by 6 bases and J by 3 bases. There are 17 residues in the CDR3. Written as DNA, the CDR3 is TGCAGTGCCCCGTTGGGTGGGAGGGTTTTTGGGACAGATACGCAGTATTTT. The encoded protein is CSAPLGGRVFGTDTQYF.

This clone was picked up many times. This chain links TRBV27 with TRBJ1-5; D call uncertain. Germline lookup yields CDR1 MNHEY and CDR2 SMNVEV (reference sequence). The CDR3 contains 14 residues. V dropped 5 bases and J dropped 2 bases, with 10 bases sitting between them. The CDR3 here is CASSARWGNQPQHF. CDR3 sequence (DNA): TGTGCCAGCAGTGCCAGGTGGGGCAATCAGCCCCAGCATTTT.

This clone turned up a few times. The chain employs TRBV6-2 or TRBV6-3 and TRBJ2-2; no definite D call. V was pared by 2 bases and J by 5 bases, with 9 bases between. CDR1 and CDR2 (germline): MNHEY, SVGEGT. The CDR3 has 14 residues. Here the CDR3 DNA reads TGTGCCAGCAGTTACCTGGCGTCGACCGGGGAGCTGTTTTTT. Protein: CASSYLASTGELFF.

This clone was observed at least ten times. The DNA of the CDR3 is TGTGCCACCAGTCGTGCGGGACTGGACATTCAGTACTTC. Translating gives CATSRAGLDIQYF. The chain carries TRBV24-1 and TRBJ2-4; a weak D match, TRBD2 (6 bases). The V end lost 6 bases, the J end lost 8 bases, and 13 bases lay between the germline ends. Per germline, CDR1 KGHDR and CDR2 SFDVKD. The CDR3 totals 13 residues.

The sample holds many counts of this clone. The V gene is TRBV29-1, the J gene TRBJ2-1; possibly TRBD1 for D (7 bases). The CDR3 contains 13 residues. Germline values: CDR1 SQVTM, CDR2 ANQGSEA. The V end lost 2 bases, the J end lost 5 bases, and 10 bases lay between the germline ends. The CDR3 spells CSVERGTDNEQFF. CDR3 DNA: TGCAGCGTTGAACGCGGGACAGACAATGAGCAGTTCTTC.

Remarks on this clone: Since a much larger clone is just one base distant, this may be a read error. This same CDR3 is encoded by further DNA sequences in the sample. This chain links TRBV12-3 or TRBV12-4 with TRBJ1-1; no reliable D call. V dropped 7 bases and J dropped 1 base, with 10 bases sitting between them. The CDR3 covers 13 residues. The DNA for the CDR3 is TGTGCCAGCATCCTTCCCGGGAACACTGAAGCTTTCTTT. It specifies CASILPGNTEAFF.

This clone was seen more than once but under ten times. A read error may be the cause here, since a much bigger clone is one base away. The CDR3 DNA is TGCGCCAGCAGCTCCAGAGACCGCGGGGACATTCAGTACTTC. It encodes CASSSRDRGDIQYF. V gene TRBV5-1 combines with J gene TRBJ2-4; weak D call: TRBD2 (6 bases). This CDR3 contains 14 residues. CDR1 and CDR2 (germline): SGHRS, YFSETQ. With 3 bases removed from V and 8 bases from J, the gap between germline ends came to 15 bases.

This clone was recorded many times. The CDR3 DNA is TGTGCCAGCAGCCCGCTAGCGGGGGTCACAGATACGCAGTATTTT. This codes for CASSPLAGVTDTQYF. The rearrangement links TRBV3-1 to TRBJ2-3, with 10 bases fitting TRBD2. CDR1 and CDR2 (germline): LGHDT, YNNKEL (reference sequence). The CDR3 loop spans 15 amino acids. With 4 bases clipped from V and 2 bases from J, the junction kept 3 bases outside the gene matches.

This clone has ten or more counts. The V gene is TRBV18, the J gene TRBJ1-5; 7 nucleotides agree with TRBD1. CDR1 and CDR2 from the germline V gene are KGHSH and LQKENI. This CDR3 has 15 amino acids. After removal of 3 bases from V and 3 bases from J, the junction contained 5 bases not matched to a gene. The CDR3 region is CASSPRDSLNQPQHF. CDR3 in DNA: TGTGCCAGCTCACCCCGGGACAGCCTCAATCAGCCCCAGCATTTT.

This clone was observed many times. In DNA, the CDR3 is TGTGCCAGCAGTGAAAGGCAGGGGATCTCCTACGAGCAGTACTTC. Its translation: CASSERQGISYEQYF. The chain employs TRBV6-1 and TRBJ2-7; weak D call: TRBD1 (6 bases). Germline CDR1 MNHNS, CDR2 SASEGT. V lost 2 bases and J lost 0, with 11 bases in between. This CDR3 is built from 15 residues.

This clone has at least ten counts. The chain uses TRBV28 and TRBJ1-2; weak D call: TRBD1 (5 bases). Germline V CDR1 and CDR2: MDHEN, SYDVKM. The V gene lost 4 bases and the J gene lost 1 base, with 19 bases spanning the gap. CDR3 length: 17 amino acids. In DNA form, the CDR3 reads TGTGCCAGCAGTTCTAAACCGCGGACAAGGATTAACTATGGCTACACCTTC. It encodes CASSSKPRTRINYGYTF.

This clone has a count of ten or more. V is TRBV7-8 and J is TRBJ2-6; D is ambiguous. Germline assignment: CDR1 SGHVS and CDR2 FQNEAQ. This CDR3 comprises 14 residues. Trimming removed 5 bases from V and 0 bases from J, with 5 bases in between. This CDR3 reads CASSTHSGANVLTF. DNA for the CDR3: TGTGCCAGCAGCACACACTCTGGGGCCAACGTCCTGACTTTC.

Concerning this clone itself: A much larger clone sits a single nucleotide away, making a read error possible. Given the absence of the conserved phenylalanine or tryptophan at the CDR3 end, a read error is likely. This chain links TRBV5-6 with TRBJ1-1; 10 bases are shared with TRBD1. Losses at the gene ends were 2 bases for V and 4 bases for J; bases not matched to a gene: 8. Germline lookup yields CDR1 SGHDT and CDR2 YYEEEE. The length of the CDR3 is 16 residues. CDR3 nucleotides: TGTGCCAGCAGCTTAAGACAGGGGGCGCTGGGCACTGAAGCTTTCTCT. Encoded protein: CASSLRQGALGTEAFS.

At least ten counts were recorded for this clone. The V and J genes are TRBV4-1 and TRBJ1-3, with a tentative D call TRBD1 (6 bases). This CDR3 region has 18 residues. Between the trimmed V and J ends, which lost 4 bases and 0 bases, there was a span of 19 bases. CDR1 and CDR2 from the germline V gene are MGHRA and YSYEKL. The CDR3 DNA reads TGCGCCAGCAGCCCTAAAAGATTACAGGGATTCTCTGGAAACACCATATATTTT. The encoded protein is CASSPKRLQGFSGNTIYF.

This clone was picked up many times. CDR3: CASSGGRRGVTGELFF. For the CDR3, the DNA is TGTGCCAGCAGTGGGGGACGGCGAGGAGTCACCGGGGAGCTGTTTTTT. The chain links TRBV6-1 to TRBJ2-2, with D perhaps assigned TRBD1 or TRBD2 (5 bases each). V shed 4 bases and J shed 4 bases, with 16 bases lying between them. Germline V gene sequence: CDR1 MNHNS, CDR2 SASEGT. CDR3 size: 16 residues.